This T cell receptor (beta chain) was recorded in a study of cytomegalovirus exposure and HLA in healthy donors. General study results and limits: In an earlier analysis, most TCR beta V segments were productive about 87% or about 30% of the time. Associated with HLA alleles at 0.05 false discovery rate in a later analysis were some 18,000 TCR beta sequences.

This clone was detected ten times or more. The antigen is not known. Germline CDR1 and CDR2: MRHNA and SNTAGT. V shed 0 bases and J 10 bases; nucleotides not matched to a gene: 4. This CDR3 has 14 amino acids. PCR was performed using 60 Vbeta and 13 Jbeta primers. The repertoire was sequenced with immunoSEQ multiplex PCR; TCRdb's copy has only in-frame clones and lacks some. In the table there are over 85,000 clones, around 64% of which are singletons. The sequencing sample was made of PBMCs. The TCR originated in a man between 25 and 39 years old in good health and CMV-seronegative. The genes are TRBV6-4 and TRBJ1-4; TRBD1 matches at 8 bases. This CDR3 is CASSDSAGGGKLFF. CDR3 nucleotides: TGTGCCAGCAGTGACTCGGCAGGGGGCGGAAAACTGTTTTTT.